These 31 T cell receptor beta chains came from one sample sequenced in a study of neurological immune-mediated disorders. Time point noted: longitudinal time-point 3. MiXCR was run by TCRdb on the 5' RACE reads, yielding one entry per CDR3 protein. The table records tens of thousands of distinct CDR3 sequences, 3.5% to 4.5% of them present only once. Sample: PBMCs. These receptors were obtained from a woman aged 55-70 years with multiple sclerosis.

In its sample, this clonotype was seen many times. J is TRBJ2-1 and V is TRBV5-5; a possible D gene is TRBD1 (7 bases). This CDR3 contains 15 residues. V was cut by 2 bases and J by 8 bases, with 17 bases left in between. Germline V gives CDR1 SGHKS, CDR2 YYEKEE (reference sequence). CDR3 nucleotides: TGTGCCAGCAGCTTACTGACAGGGCGGGGAGATGAGCAGTTCTTC. Encoded protein: CASSLLTGRGDEQFF. Supplemented by reference TRBV5-5 and TRBJ2-1, the full variable domain reads DAGVTQSPTHLIKTRGQQVTLRCSPISGHKSVSWYQQVLGQGPQFIFQYYEKEERGRGNFPDRFSARQFPNYSSELNVNALLLGDSALYLCASSLLTGRGDEQFFGPGTRLTVL.

This clonotype was seen many times. This chain links TRBV5-1 with TRBJ1-2; the D gene is possibly TRBD1 (5 bases). The CDR3 spans 14 residues. CDR1 is SGHRS, CDR2 YFSETQ, per germline. The germline V and J ends were trimmed by 3 bases and 4 bases, with 13 bases remaining between them. The CDR3 coding sequence is TGCGCCAGCAGCTATTCCAGGGATGGCTATGGCTACACCTTC. Its translation: CASSYSRDGYGYTF.

This clonotype was observed many times. This rearrangement joins TRBV5-1 to TRBJ2-7, with D possibly TRBD2 on 5 matching bases. The CDR3 contains 14 residues. Germline V gene lookup returns CDR1 SGHRS and CDR2 YFSETQ. The V end lost 4 bases, the J end lost 2 bases, and 13 bases lay between the germline ends. The CDR3 nucleotides read TGCGCCAGCAGCGGGAGTGCTAATACCTACGAGCAGTACTTC. Translating gives CASSGSANTYEQYF.

This clonotype was observed at least ten times. This chain joins TRBV12-3 or TRBV12-4 and TRBJ2-3; TRBD1 matches 11 bases. Losses at the gene ends were 2 bases for V and 7 bases for J; bases not matched to a gene: 5. This CDR3 region has 15 residues. The CDR3 loop is CASSLPGTGGHTQYF. The CDR3 DNA is TGTGCCAGCAGTTTACCCGGGACAGGGGGTCATACGCAGTATTTT.

The sample holds many counts of this clonotype. The V gene is TRBV7-8, the J gene TRBJ1-6; D gene ambiguous. The CDR3 covers 14 residues. Per the germline V gene, CDR1 is SGHVS and CDR2 is FQNEAQ. V was cut by 1 base and J by 7 bases, with 8 bases left in between. CDR3: CASSLGFENSPLHF. In DNA form, the CDR3 reads TGTGCCAGCAGCTTAGGGTTTGAGAATTCACCCCTCCACTTT.

This clonotype showed up many times. The gene calls are TRBV29-1 and TRBJ1-1; D gene unclear. Germline V gives CDR1 SQVTM, CDR2 ANQGSEA. Deletions cut 7 bases from V and 1 base from J, with 7 bases between. The CDR3 covers 11 residues. The CDR3 region has the DNA TGCAGCGCTGGTTGGAACACTGAAGCTTTCTTT. Translating gives CSAGWNTEAFF.

This clonotype came up many times. CDR3 protein: CSAELGDYEQYF. CDR3 in DNA: TGCAGTGCCGAGCTCGGGGACTACGAGCAGTACTTC. The chain links TRBV20-1 to TRBJ2-7; tentatively, D is TRBD2 (5 bases). The length of the CDR3 is 12 residues. The V end lost 6 bases, the J end lost 3 bases, and 12 bases lay between the germline ends. Germline V gene data show CDR1 as DFQATT and CDR2 as SNEGSKA (reference sequence).

This clonotype was picked up many times. The chain has TRBV28 and TRBJ2-3; the match to TRBD2 covers 9 bases. From germline, CDR1 is MDHEN and CDR2 SYDVKM. V was pared by 7 bases and J by 7 bases, with 9 bases of the junction left unmatched. This CDR3 has 14 residues. As DNA, the CDR3 is TGTGCCAGCAACCGACCGAGCGGGGGGTATACGCAGTATTTT. It yields the protein CASNRPSGGYTQYF.

This clonotype was seen many times. Here the CDR3 DNA reads TGCAGCGTTTCTCAGGGGGACACTGAAGCTTTCTTT. It specifies CSVSQGDTEAFF. This chain links TRBV29-1 with TRBJ1-1; TRBD1 matches at 7 bases. The CDR3 spans 12 residues. V lost 5 bases to trimming and J lost 3 bases; unmatched junction nucleotides: 3. CDR1 and CDR2 (germline): SQVTM, ANQGSEA. The full variable domain, with the rest looked up from reference TRBV29-1 and TRBJ1-1, is SAVISQKPSRDICQRGTSLTIQCQVDSQVTMMFWYRQQPGQSLTLIATANQGSEATYESGFVIDKFPISRPNLTFSTLTVSNMSPEDSSIYLCSVSQGDTEAFFGQGTRLTVV.

At least ten counts were recorded for this clonotype. The chain uses TRBV15 and TRBJ1-1; D is possibly TRBD1 (5 bases). Trimming pared 8 bases from V and 4 bases from J, leaving 17 bases between. The CDR3 length is 14 residues. Germline CDR1 reads LNHNV; CDR2 reads YYDKDF (reference sequence). CDR3 residues: CATGAGGSSTEAFF. The CDR3 DNA reads as TGTGCCACCGGGGCGGGGGGTTCGAGCACTGAAGCTTTCTTT.

This clonotype was picked up many times. The rearrangement joins TRBV12-3 or TRBV12-4 to TRBJ1-2; possible D gene TRBD1, 5 bases. The CDR3 sequence is 16 residues long. Trimming pared 3 bases from V and 4 bases from J, leaving 18 bases between. The CDR3 nucleotides are TGTGCCAGCAGTTTCCTCTTCAGGGTAGTATGCTATGGCTACACCTTC. Amino acid sequence: CASSFLFRVVCYGYTF.

The sample holds many counts of this clonotype. CDR3 sequence (DNA): TGCAGTGCTACTGGTGGCTACACCTTC. Translation gives CSATGGYTF. V usage is TRBV20-1 and J usage is TRBJ1-2; no clear D. V lost 4 bases and J lost 7, with 4 bases in between. This CDR3 contains 9 residues. Germline V gives CDR1 DFQATT, CDR2 SNEGSKA (reference sequence).

This clonotype has a count of ten or more. The J gene is TRBJ2-7, the V gene TRBV7-8, with 7 bases lining up with TRBD1. CDR3 length: 16 residues. Trimming took 5 bases from V and 3 from J; bases not matched to a gene: 13. Germline lookup yields CDR1 SGHVS and CDR2 FQNEAQ. CDR3 loop: CASSPMIGDRDYEQYF. Here the CDR3 DNA reads TGTGCCAGCAGCCCCATGATCGGGGACAGAGACTACGAGCAGTACTTC.

This clonotype was seen ten or more times. The CDR3 region is CAISEQSQGWYEQYF. The CDR3 DNA reads as TGTGCCATCAGTGAGCAATCACAGGGTTGGTACGAGCAGTACTTC. The chain couples TRBV10-3 to TRBJ2-7, with D possibly being TRBD1 (6 bases). The V gene lost 2 bases and the J gene lost 4 bases, with 15 bases spanning the gap. Germline CDR1 and CDR2: ENHRY and SYGVKD. This CDR3 is 15 amino acids long.

The sample holds many counts of this clonotype. The chain is built from TRBV29-1 and TRBJ1-2; D is ambiguous. Germline CDR1 reads SQVTM; CDR2 reads ANQGSEA. V shed 4 bases and J shed 4 bases, with 13 bases lying between them. CDR3 size: 13 residues. The CDR3: CSVVLLNSYGYTF. CDR3 DNA: TGCAGCGTTGTACTTCTTAATTCCTATGGCTACACCTTC.

This clonotype has ten or more counts. The chain employs TRBV5-1 and TRBJ1-2, with TRBD1 as a possible D gene (5 bases). Per germline, CDR1 SGHRS and CDR2 YFSETQ. The CDR3 totals 14 residues. V was clipped by 3 bases and J by 6 bases, with 15 bases between them. As DNA, the CDR3 is TGCGCCAGCAGCTCGGAGGGGCCCGTGGATGGCTACACCTTC. Translated: CASSSEGPVDGYTF.

This clonotype was seen at least ten times. This rearrangement joins TRBV5-1 to TRBJ2-2, with D perhaps matching TRBD1 (6 bases). In germline, CDR1 is SGHRS, CDR2 YFSETQ. The ends were cut back, 4 bases at V and 3 bases at J, with 13 bases in the middle. This CDR3 contains 15 residues. The chain's CDR3 is CASSETGIDTGELFF. The CDR3 nucleotides are TGCGCCAGCAGCGAGACAGGAATTGACACCGGGGAGCTGTTTTTT.

This clonotype has at least ten counts. The rearrangement links TRBV27 to TRBJ1-4; 7 positions match TRBD1. Germline V lookup: CDR1 MNHEY, CDR2 SMNVEV (reference sequence). V gave up 5 bases and J gave up 8 bases; unmatched junction bases: 5. The CDR3 length is 13 residues. CDR3 nucleotides: TGTGCCAGCAGTACAGGGGTGGGGGAAAAACTGTTTTTT. It specifies CASSTGVGEKLFF.

Many counts were recorded for this clonotype. The genes are TRBV15 and TRBJ1-1; no clear D gene. The length of the CDR3 is 13 residues. CDR1 is LNHNV and CDR2 is YYDKDF in the germline V gene (reference sequence). Trimming took off 5 bases at V and 2 bases at J, with 9 bases between the two ends. In DNA, the CDR3 is TGTGCCACCAGCGGTGAGAGTAACACTGAAGCTTTCTTT. Protein sequence: CATSGESNTEAFF.

This clonotype was detected ten times or more. The chain uses TRBV20-1 and TRBJ1-3; the D is unclear. Looked up from germline, CDR1 is DFQATT and CDR2 is SNEGSKA (reference sequence). CDR3 length: 12 amino acids. Trimming stripped 4 bases from V and 5 bases from J, with 9 bases between. Here the CDR3 DNA reads TGCAGTGCTACCTCCAACCGAAACACCATATATTTT. As protein: CSATSNRNTIYF.

In its sample, this clonotype was seen many times. The V call is TRBV5-1, the J call TRBJ1-1; perhaps TRBD1 as D (5 bases). The CDR3 loop spans 13 amino acids. From germline, CDR1 is SGHRS and CDR2 YFSETQ. V lost 0 bases and J lost 7, with 10 bases in between. The DNA of the CDR3 is TGCGCCAGCAGCTTGGCCGGGACGGATGAAGCTTTCTTT. Translating gives CASSLAGTDEAFF. The complete variable domain, with remaining parts taken from reference TRBV5-1 and TRBJ1-1, reads KAGVTQTPRYLIKTRGQQVTLSCSPISGHRSVSWYQQTPGQGLQFLFEYFSETQRNKGNFPGRFSGRQFSNSRSEMNVSTLELGDSALYLCASSLAGTDEAFFGQGTRLTVV.

This clonotype was seen at least ten times. This chain uses TRBV7-9 with TRBJ1-1; 8 positions match TRBD1. Germline CDR1 and CDR2: SEHNR and FQNEAQ (reference sequence). There are 15 residues in the CDR3. Trimming cost V 5 bases and J 1 base; bases outside gene matches: 6. The CDR3 DNA is TGTGCCAGCAGCCCCTCCGGGACAGGGAACACTGAAGCTTTCTTT. Translation gives CASSPSGTGNTEAFF.

This clonotype was counted ten times or more. The chain couples TRBV10-3 to TRBJ1-1; 8 bases match TRBD1. CDR3 length equals 14 residues. J gave up 1 base and V 6 bases, and 4 bases lay outside the gene matches. Looked up from germline, CDR1 is ENHRY and CDR2 is SYGVKD. CDR3 loop: CAISPDRGNTEAFF. The CDR3 nucleotides read TGTGCCATCAGCCCAGACAGGGGGAACACTGAAGCTTTCTTT.

This clonotype was picked up many times. The CDR3: CASSPGTGFFDGYTF. The CDR3 DNA reads TGCGCCAGCAGCCCCGGGACAGGGTTTTTCGATGGCTACACCTTC. V gene TRBV5-1 combines with J gene TRBJ1-2; 9 positions match TRBD1. Looked up from germline, CDR1 is SGHRS and CDR2 is YFSETQ. The CDR3 contains 15 residues. Trimming took 4 bases from V and 6 from J; bases not matched to a gene: 10.

This clonotype came up many times. The rearrangement links TRBV20-1 to TRBJ1-1; possible D gene TRBD1, 5 bases. The CDR3 is 14 amino acids. Germline V gene lookup returns CDR1 DFQATT and CDR2 SNEGSKA (reference sequence). V was clipped by 8 bases and J by 1 base, with 17 bases between them. CDR3 sequence reads: CSSPPGRQNTEAFF. Here the CDR3 DNA reads TGCAGTTCTCCGCCAGGGAGGCAGAACACTGAAGCTTTCTTT.

This clonotype was found many times. V gene TRBV28 combines with J gene TRBJ2-7; possibly TRBD2 for D (6 bases). CDR1 is MDHEN, CDR2 SYDVKM, per germline. V was trimmed by 7 bases and J by 4 bases, leaving 17 bases between them. The length of the CDR3 is 14 residues. The CDR3 DNA reads TGTGCCAGCACCCCTTACGAGGCGGGGTACGAGCAGTACTTC. Translation gives CASTPYEAGYEQYF.

This clonotype was seen at least ten times. The V call is TRBV5-1, the J call TRBJ2-3, with 12 bases identical to TRBD2. The CDR3 is made up of 15 amino acids. Looked up from germline, CDR1 is SGHRS and CDR2 is YFSETQ. V shed 4 bases and J 2 bases; nucleotides not matched to a gene: 2. The CDR3 loop is CASSRTSGTTDTQYF. CDR3 bases: TGCGCCAGCAGCCGGACTAGCGGGACCACAGATACGCAGTATTTT.

This clonotype has ten or more counts. This chain's CDR3 is CASSYGTAVTFF. CDR3 coding DNA: TGTGCCAGCAGCTACGGGACAGCCGTAACTTTCTTT. The chain links TRBV7-9 to TRBJ1-1; 7 bases are shared with TRBD1. This CDR3 spans 12 amino acids. V gave up 4 bases and J gave up 12 bases; unmatched junction bases: 8. Germline CDR1 and CDR2: SEHNR and FQNEAQ (reference sequence).

At least ten counts were recorded for this clonotype. V gene TRBV5-1 combines with J gene TRBJ2-3, with a weak D call TRBD1 (5 bases). Germline loops: CDR1 SGHRS, CDR2 YFSETQ. The V gene lost 0 bases and the J gene lost 4 bases, with 12 bases spanning the gap. CDR3 length: 15 residues. The chain's CDR3 is CASSLGLQGSDTQYF. In DNA, the CDR3 is TGCGCCAGCAGCTTGGGCCTCCAGGGATCAGATACGCAGTATTTT.

This clonotype was picked up many times. This chain uses TRBV15 with TRBJ1-2; tentatively, D is TRBD1 (5 bases). Germline V gene sequence: CDR1 LNHNV, CDR2 YYDKDF (reference sequence). With 3 bases removed from V and 9 bases from J, the gap between germline ends came to 14 bases. The CDR3 runs to 13 residues. The CDR3 DNA follows: TGTGCCACCAGCAGCCTTCCGGGGCCCAGCTACACCTTC. Protein: CATSSLPGPSYTF.

This clonotype was observed many times. V gene TRBV20-1 combines with J gene TRBJ2-3; D is perhaps TRBD1 (6 bases). V was trimmed by 1 base and J by 0 bases, leaving 11 bases between them. The CDR3 consists of 15 residues. Germline V CDR1 and CDR2: DFQATT, SNEGSKA (reference sequence). CDR3 residues: CSARGGRISTDTQYF. CDR3 in DNA: TGCAGTGCTAGAGGGGGGCGAATTAGCACAGATACGCAGTATTTT.